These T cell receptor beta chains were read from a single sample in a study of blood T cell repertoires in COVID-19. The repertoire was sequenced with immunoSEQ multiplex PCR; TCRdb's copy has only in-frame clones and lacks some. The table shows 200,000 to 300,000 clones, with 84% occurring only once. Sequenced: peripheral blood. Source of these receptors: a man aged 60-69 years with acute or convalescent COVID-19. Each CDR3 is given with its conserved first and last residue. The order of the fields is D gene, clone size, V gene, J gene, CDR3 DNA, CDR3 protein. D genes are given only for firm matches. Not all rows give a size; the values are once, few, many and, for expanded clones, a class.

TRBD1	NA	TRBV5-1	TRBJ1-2	TGCGCCAGCAGCCAAGACAGGGCGGACTATGGCTACACCTTC	CASSQDRADYGYTF
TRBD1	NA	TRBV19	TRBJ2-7	TGTGCCAGTAGTACCCCTTTGGACAGGGGAGGCGAGCAGTACTTC	CASSTPLDRGGEQYF
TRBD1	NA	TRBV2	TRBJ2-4	TGTGCCAGCAGTATAGGACAGGGGGCGGCCAAAAACATTCAGTACTTC	CASSIGQGAAKNIQYF
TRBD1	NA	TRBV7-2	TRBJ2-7	TGTGCCAGCAGCCCCCCCGGGACAGGGCGCTACGAGCAGTACTTC	CASSPPGTGRYEQYF
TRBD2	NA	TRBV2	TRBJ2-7	TGTGCCAGCAGTGCCAAGAGGGGCGGGAGCTCCTACGAGCAGTACTTC	CASSAKRGGSSYEQYF
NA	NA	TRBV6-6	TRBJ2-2	TGTGCCAGCTTCTACAGAGCGAACACCGGGGAGCTGTTTTTT	CASFYRANTGELFF
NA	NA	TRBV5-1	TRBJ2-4	TGCGCCAGCAGCGACCGTCCACAGGGGGGGATAAACATTCAGTACTTC	CASSDRPQGGINIQYF
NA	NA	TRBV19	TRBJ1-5	TGTGCCAGTAGAAGGTCACAGCTTAGCAATCAGCCCCAGCATTTT	CASRRSQLSNQPQHF
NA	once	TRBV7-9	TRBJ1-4	TGTGCCAGCAGCTTAGGCGGATTTGAAAAACTGTTTTTT	CASSLGGFEKLFF
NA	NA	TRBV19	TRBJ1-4	TGTGCCAGTAGTATGATCCAGGCCTATAATGAAAAACTGTTTTTT	CASSMIQAYNEKLFF
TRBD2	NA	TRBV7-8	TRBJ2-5	TGTGCCAGCAGCCAAGCGGGAGTGGAGACCCAGTACTTC	CASSQAGVETQYF
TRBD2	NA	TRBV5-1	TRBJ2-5	TGCGCCAGCAGCCCGACGCCGGGACTAGCGGGAGAGACCCAGTACTTC	CASSPTPGLAGETQYF
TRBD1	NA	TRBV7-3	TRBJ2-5	TGTGCCAGCAGCTCTAGGACAGGGAGGTCAGAGACCCAGTACTTC	CASSSRTGRSETQYF
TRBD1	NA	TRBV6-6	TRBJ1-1	TGTGCCAGCAGTGGCACCGGGACAGGGAACACTGAAGCTTTCTTT	CASSGTGTGNTEAFF
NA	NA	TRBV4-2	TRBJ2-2	TGTGCCAGCAGCCAAGAGGCCGGGACATCGAACACCGGGGAGCTGTTTTTT	CASSQEAGTSNTGELFF
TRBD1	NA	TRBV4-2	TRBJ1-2	TGTGCCAGCAGCCATTCGACAGGGTCTAGCTATGGCTACACCTTC	CASSHSTGSSYGYTF
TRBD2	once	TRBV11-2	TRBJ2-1	TGTGCCAGCAGCACTAGACTAGCTCTAAATGAGCAGTTCTTC	CASSTRLALNEQFF
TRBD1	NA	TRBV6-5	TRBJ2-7	TGTGCCAGCACTGCCGGGACAGACCCCTACGAGCAGTACTTC	CASTAGTDPYEQYF
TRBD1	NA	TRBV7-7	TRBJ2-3	TGTGCTAGCAGCTTAGTCACAGGGGGCGCAGATACGCAGTATTTT	CASSLVTGGADTQYF
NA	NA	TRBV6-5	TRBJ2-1	TGTGCCAGCGGGCAAGAACTAGCCGGCAATGAGCAGTTCTTC	CASGQELAGNEQFF
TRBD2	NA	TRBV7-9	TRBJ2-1	TGTGCCAGCAGCTCCTCGGGGTCTAGCGGGAGTCGAGCACGGTTCTTC	CASSSSGSSGSRARFF
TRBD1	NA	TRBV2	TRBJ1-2	TGTGCCAGCAGCGCGATGGGGACAGGGAATTATGGCTACACCTTC	CASSAMGTGNYGYTF
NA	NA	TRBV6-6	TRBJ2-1	TGTGCCAGCAGTTATGGCGGGCCCGTCAATGAGCAGTTCTTC	CASSYGGPVNEQFF
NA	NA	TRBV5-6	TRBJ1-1	TGTGCCAGCAGCCCGCGGATATCCGGGAGAGGGAACACTGAAGCTTTCTTT	CASSPRISGRGNTEAFF
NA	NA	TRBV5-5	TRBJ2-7	TGTGCCAGCAGCTTAAGGCCAGGGTCATCCTACGAGCAGTACTTC	CASSLRPGSSYEQYF
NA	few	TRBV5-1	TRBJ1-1	TGCGCCAGCAGCTTGGGGCAGGGAAGGACTGAAGCTTTCTTT	CASSLGQGRTEAFF
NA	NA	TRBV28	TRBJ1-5	TGTGCCAGCAGTTCCCTACTCGAGGGGGGGAATAGCAATCAGCCCCAGCATTTT	CASSSLLEGGNSNQPQHF
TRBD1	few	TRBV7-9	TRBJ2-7	TGTGCCAGCAGCCCCCGGACAGGGGACCGCGAGCAGTACTTC	CASSPRTGDREQYF
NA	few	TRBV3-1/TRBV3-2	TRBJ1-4	TGTGCCAGCAGCCAACGGACGGACTATAATGAAAAACTGTTTTTT	CASSQRTDYNEKLFF
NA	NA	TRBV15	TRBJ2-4	TGTGCCACCAGCAGAGAACCTGGAGGGTGGGAGTACTTC	CATSREPGGWEYF
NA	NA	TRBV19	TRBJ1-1	TGTGCCAGTAGTATAGATTTGGAAGACAGGCTCTACACTGAAGCTTTCTTT	CASSIDLEDRLYTEAFF
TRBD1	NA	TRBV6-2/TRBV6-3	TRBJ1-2	TGTGCCAGCAGCCTACAGGGGGCCGTCTATGGCTACACCTTC	CASSLQGAVYGYTF
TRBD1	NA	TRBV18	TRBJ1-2	TGTGCCAGCTCACCTTCCACCTTAGTCGACAGGGATGGCTACACCTTC	CASSPSTLVDRDGYTF
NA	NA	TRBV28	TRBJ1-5	TGTGCCAGCAGTTTTAAGGCAGGGGAGCATCAGCCCCAGCATTTT	CASSFKAGEHQPQHF
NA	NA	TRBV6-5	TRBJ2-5	TGTGCCAGCAGTAGAGACTTCTATCAAGAGACCCAGTACTTC	CASSRDFYQETQYF
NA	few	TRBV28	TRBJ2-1	TGTGCCACCAATCGGGGTTCCTCGTATAATGAGCAGTTCTTC	CATNRGSSYNEQFF
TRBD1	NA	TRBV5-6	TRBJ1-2	TGTGCCAGCAGCTTGCGTACCAACAGGGGGCGCTATGGCTACACCTTC	CASSLRTNRGRYGYTF
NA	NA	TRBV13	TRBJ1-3	TGTGCCAGCAGCTCCCACAGGCTGAGTAACACCATATATTTT	CASSSHRLSNTIYF